One and the same sample provided the 2 T cell receptor beta chains below, sequenced in a study of T cell therapy after organ transplantation. The method was immunoSEQ multiplex PCR; TCRdb's version includes in-frame clones alone and lacks a portion of them. The table lists some 47,000 clones, about 95% of them singletons. The antigens of these receptors remain unknown. The source was CD8+ T cells from blood, collected before autologous CMV-specific T cell therapy. The receptors here all came from a human patient who had received a solid organ transplant and had CMV disease.

J is TRBJ1-6 and V is TRBV6-5, with D perhaps TRBD1 (5 bases). CDR3 length equals 14 residues. CDR1 and CDR2 (germline): MNHEY, SVGAGI. V lost 3 bases to trimming and J lost 9 bases, with 12 bases between them. This CDR3 is CASSYIGGGSPLHF. In DNA, the CDR3 is TGTGCCAGCAGTTATATCGGGGGAGGTTCACCCCTCCACTTT.

This sequence joins TRBV5-1 and TRBJ2-3; no clear D. CDR1 is SGHRS, CDR2 YFSETQ, per germline. V gave up 0 bases and J gave up 3 bases, with 2 bases separating them. The length of the CDR3 is 12 residues. As DNA, the CDR3 is TGCGCCAGCAGCTTGGAAACAGATACGCAGTATTTT. It codes for CASSLETDTQYF.